This TCR beta chain was captured in a study of cytomegalovirus exposure and HLA in healthy donors. Study results and caveats: Accurate HLA-A and HLA-B prediction from TCR beta sequences was reported for most subjects.

The PCR ran on 60 Vbeta and 13 Jbeta primers. Here immunoSEQ multiplex PCR was the method, and the copy in TCRdb shows in-frame clones only, minus some. The data contain over 250,000 clones, about nine tenths of them seen just once; the ten biggest clones take up around 4%. V was pared by 4 bases and J by 1 base, with 16 bases between. The CDR3 extends over 16 amino acids. Germline-derived CDR1 and CDR2 are MNHEY and SMNVEV (reference sequence). Turning to this clone: What it binds is unknown.

The clonotype comes from a man aged 35 to 55 in good health and CMV-seropositive. V is TRBV27 and J is TRBJ2-5; D possibly corresponds to TRBD1 (6 bases). Sequences were obtained from PBMCs. DNA for the CDR3: TGTGCCAGCAGTTCACGTCCGACAGGACGCCAAGAGACCCAGTACTTC. Translation gives CASSSRPTGRQETQYF.